This entry is about one T cell receptor beta chain. The antigen remains unidentified. The sample belongs to a study of cytomegalovirus exposure and HLA in healthy donors. The CDR3 consists of 12 residues. V was pared by 9 bases and J by 7 bases, with 9 bases of the junction left unmatched. The V gene's germline CDR1 is MDHEN and CDR2 SYDVKM. The PCR used 60 Vbeta and 13 Jbeta primers. Libraries were prepared by immunoSEQ multiplex PCR; TCRdb keeps only in-frame clonotypes and omits some of them. In the table there are tens of thousands of clones, 60% to 85% of which are singletons. Study-level findings and limits: Listed as cytomegalovirus-associated were 164 TCR beta chains. In a later analysis, V- and J-gene trimming of beta chains associated with a DCLRE1C missense variant, replicated independently. Links to common viral pathogens appeared, in a later analysis, for several of the most significant clusters.

The chain joins TRBV28 to TRBJ2-7; 7 nucleotides match TRBD1. What was sequenced was PBMCs. This clonotype originated in a male donor in good health and CMV-seropositive. CDR3 protein: CASNQRGHEQYF. CDR3 nucleotide sequence: TGTGCCAGTAACCAAAGGGGGCATGAGCAGTACTTC.